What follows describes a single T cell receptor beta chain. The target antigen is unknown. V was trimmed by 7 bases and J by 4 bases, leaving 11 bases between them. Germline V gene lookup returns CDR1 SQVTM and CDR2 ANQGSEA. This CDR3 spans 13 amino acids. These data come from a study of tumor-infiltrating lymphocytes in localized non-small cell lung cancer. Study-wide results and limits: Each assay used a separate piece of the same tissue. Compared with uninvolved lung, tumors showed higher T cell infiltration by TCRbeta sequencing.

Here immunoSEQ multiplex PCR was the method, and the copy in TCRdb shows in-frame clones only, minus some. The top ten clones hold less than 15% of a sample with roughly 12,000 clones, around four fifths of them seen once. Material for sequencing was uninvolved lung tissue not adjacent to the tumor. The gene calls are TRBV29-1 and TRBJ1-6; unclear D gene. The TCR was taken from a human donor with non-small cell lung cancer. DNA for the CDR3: TGCAGCGCGGCGTCGGAATATAATTCACCCCTCCACTTT. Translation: CSAASEYNSPLHF.